This note documents a single T cell receptor (beta chain) sequence. Its antigen is unknown. Germline CDR1 is MGHRA and CDR2 is YSYEKL. CDR3 size: 17 residues. Losses at the gene ends were 1 base for V and 8 bases for J; bases not matched to a gene: 6. TCRdb re-called the reads through MiXCR, storing one row per CDR3 protein. The sample holds approximately 110,000 distinct CDR3 sequences; over 25% are singletons and the top ten take 35% to 50%. This sample was included in a study of T cell repertoires in cytomegalovirus infection. Study results and limitations: HLA-C-restricted TCR beta clonotypes specific for CMV led the ex vivo response. Carriage of CMV together with the relevant HLA was identifiable through cumulative public TCR beta family frequency.

The chain has TRBV4-1 and TRBJ1-6; 12 nucleotides line up with TRBD1. The receptor was derived from a human donor in good health (CMV status not recorded). Some clones in this sample may be carry-over from other donors' samples. Sequencing used CD8+ T cells from cultured PBMCs, obtained from culture after CMV antigen stimulation. The CDR3 region has the DNA TGCGCCAGCAGCCAAGCCGAGGGACAGGGGGCCGATTCACCCCTCCACTTT. Protein product: CASSQAEGQGADSPLHF.